The present TCR beta chain was sequenced within a study of T cell clones after liver transplantation. Details on this clone: What it binds is unknown.

V lost 4 bases and J lost 1; bases outside the gene matches: 8. Per the germline V gene, CDR1 is SGHDN and CDR2 is FVKESK. The CDR3 consists of 16 residues. Whole-study results and caveats: Compared with third party-reactive sequences, donor-reactive ones declined more, independent of withdrawal success.

The protocol was immunoSEQ multiplex PCR, while the TCRdb copy is restricted to in-frame clones and leaves out a portion. The repertoire consists of around 97,000 clones, with about 86% occurring once and the leading ten covering approximately 3%. The rearrangement joins TRBV14 to TRBJ2-7; 9 positions agree with TRBD2. Material: CD4+ T cells from blood, obtained about 50 months after liver transplant. The clonotype comes from a human patient who received a liver transplant. Some T cells may be graft donor cells. CDR3 sequence reads: CASSRLTGLASYEQYF. CDR3 DNA sequence: TGTGCCAGCAGCCGTCTCACGGGACTAGCTTCCTACGAGCAGTACTTC.